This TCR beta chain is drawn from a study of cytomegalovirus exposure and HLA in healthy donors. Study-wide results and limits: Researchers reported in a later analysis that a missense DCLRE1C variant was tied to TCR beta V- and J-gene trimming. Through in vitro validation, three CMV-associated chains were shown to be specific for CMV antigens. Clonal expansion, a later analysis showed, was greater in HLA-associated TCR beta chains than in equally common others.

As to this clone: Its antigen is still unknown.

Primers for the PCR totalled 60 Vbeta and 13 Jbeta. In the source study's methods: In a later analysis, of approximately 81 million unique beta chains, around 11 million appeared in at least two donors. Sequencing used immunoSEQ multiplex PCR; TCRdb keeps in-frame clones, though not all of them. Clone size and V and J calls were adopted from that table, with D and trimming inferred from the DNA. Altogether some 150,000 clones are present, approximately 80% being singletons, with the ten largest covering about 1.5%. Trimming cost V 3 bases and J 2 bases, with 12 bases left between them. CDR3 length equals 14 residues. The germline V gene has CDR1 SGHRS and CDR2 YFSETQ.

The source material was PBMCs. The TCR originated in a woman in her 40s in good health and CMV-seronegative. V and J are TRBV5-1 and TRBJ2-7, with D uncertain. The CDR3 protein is CASSSGFTPYEQYF. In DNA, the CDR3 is TGCGCCAGCAGCTCCGGGTTTACCCCCTACGAGCAGTACTTC.